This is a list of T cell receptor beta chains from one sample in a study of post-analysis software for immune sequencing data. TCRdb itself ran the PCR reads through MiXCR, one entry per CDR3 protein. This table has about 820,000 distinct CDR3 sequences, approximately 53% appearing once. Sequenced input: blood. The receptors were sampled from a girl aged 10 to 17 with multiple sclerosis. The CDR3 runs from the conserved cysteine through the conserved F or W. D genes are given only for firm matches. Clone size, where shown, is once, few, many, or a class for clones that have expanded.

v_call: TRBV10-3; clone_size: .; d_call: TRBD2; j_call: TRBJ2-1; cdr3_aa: CAIRGGDQDYNEQFF; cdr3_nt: TGTGCCATCAGGGGGGGGGACCAGGACTACAATGAGCAGTTCTTC
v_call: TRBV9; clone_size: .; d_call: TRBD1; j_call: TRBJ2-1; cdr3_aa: CASSRGTGRSNEQFF; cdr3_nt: TGTGCCAGCAGCAGAGGGACAGGGAGGTCCAATGAGCAGTTCTTC
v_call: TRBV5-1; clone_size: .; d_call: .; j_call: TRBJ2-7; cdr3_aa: CASNWDKGDEQYF; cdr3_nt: TGCGCCAGCAACTGGGATAAGGGGGACGAGCAGTACTTC
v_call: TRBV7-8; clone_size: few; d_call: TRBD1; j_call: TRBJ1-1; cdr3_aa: CASSSRTGGGNTEAFF; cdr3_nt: TGTGCCAGCAGCAGCCGGACAGGGGGCGGCAACACTGAAGCTTTCTTT
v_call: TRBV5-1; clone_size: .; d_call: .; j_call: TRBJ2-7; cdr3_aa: CASSAGAGGSYEQYF; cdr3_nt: TGCGCCAGCAGCGCGGGGGCAGGGGGGTCCTACGAGCAGTACTTC
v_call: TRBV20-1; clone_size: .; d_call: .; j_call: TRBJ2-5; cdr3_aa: CSARDLRLGGETQYF; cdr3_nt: TGCAGTGCTAGAGATCTAAGACTGGGTGGAGAGACCCAGTACTTC
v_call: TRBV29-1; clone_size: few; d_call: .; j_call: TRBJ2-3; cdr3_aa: CSVETVADTQYF; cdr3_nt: TGCAGCGTTGAGACAGTCGCAGATACGCAGTATTTT
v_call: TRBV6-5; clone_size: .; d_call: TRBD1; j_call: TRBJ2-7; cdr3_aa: CAGRPTGGKGEQYF; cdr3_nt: TGTGCCGGCAGGCCAACAGGGGGCAAAGGCGAGCAGTACTTC
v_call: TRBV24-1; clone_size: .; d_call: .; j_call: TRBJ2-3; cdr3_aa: CATSDPSSTDTQYF; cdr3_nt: TGTGCCACCAGTGATCCCTCGTCCACAGATACGCAGTATTTT
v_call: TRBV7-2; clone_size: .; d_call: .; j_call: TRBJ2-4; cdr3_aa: CASSLEWMDIQYF; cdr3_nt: TGTGCCAGCAGCTTAGAATGGATGGACATTCAGTACTTC
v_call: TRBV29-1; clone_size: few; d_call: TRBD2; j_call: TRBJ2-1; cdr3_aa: CSGLTSGRRNEQFF; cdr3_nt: TGCAGCGGTCTCACTAGCGGGAGGCGCAATGAGCAGTTCTTC
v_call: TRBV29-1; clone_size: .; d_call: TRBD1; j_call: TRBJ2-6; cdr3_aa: CSVRQGAGANVLTF; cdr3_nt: TGCAGCGTTAGACAGGGAGCGGGGGCCAACGTCCTGACTTTC
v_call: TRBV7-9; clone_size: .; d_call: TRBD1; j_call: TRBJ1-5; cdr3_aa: CASSLGGPGTGRSNQPQHF; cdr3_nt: TGTGCCAGCAGCTTAGGGGGGCCGGGGACAGGGAGAAGCAATCAGCCCCAGCATTTT
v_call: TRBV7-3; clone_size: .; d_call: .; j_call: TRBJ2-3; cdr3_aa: CASSLKGGGGGDTQYF; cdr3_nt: TGTGCCAGCAGCTTAAAGGGCGGAGGCGGGGGCGATACGCAGTATTTT
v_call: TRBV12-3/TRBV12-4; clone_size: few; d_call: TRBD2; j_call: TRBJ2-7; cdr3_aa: CASRLQQRGEQYF; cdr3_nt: TGTGCCAGCAGGCTTCAACAGCGGGGCGAGCAGTACTTC
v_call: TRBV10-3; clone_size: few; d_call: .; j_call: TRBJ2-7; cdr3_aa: CAISEAGTVAYEQYF; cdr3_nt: TGTGCCATCAGTGAGGCGGGGACGGTTGCGTACGAGCAGTACTTC
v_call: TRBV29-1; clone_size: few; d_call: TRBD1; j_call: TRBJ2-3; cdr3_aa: CSARTGGGDTQYF; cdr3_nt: TGCAGCGCCCGGACAGGGGGAGGAGATACGCAGTATTTT
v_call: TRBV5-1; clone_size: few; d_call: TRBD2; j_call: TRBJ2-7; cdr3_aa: CASKRREGTYEQYF; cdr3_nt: TGCGCCAGCAAGAGGCGGGAGGGGACCTACGAGCAGTACTTC
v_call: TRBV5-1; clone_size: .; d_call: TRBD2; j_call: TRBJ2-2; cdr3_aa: CASNLLGTSGPNTGELFF; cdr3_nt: TGCGCCAGCAACTTGTTAGGGACTAGCGGACCGAACACCGGGGAGCTGTTTTTT
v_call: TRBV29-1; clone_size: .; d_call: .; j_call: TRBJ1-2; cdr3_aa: CSIGNQGLGYTF; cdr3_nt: TGCAGCATCGGCAATCAGGGACTCGGCTACACCTTC
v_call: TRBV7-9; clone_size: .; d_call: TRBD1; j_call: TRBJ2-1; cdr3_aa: CASSGGTGFF; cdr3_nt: TGTGCCAGCAGCGGCGGGACAGGGTTCTTC
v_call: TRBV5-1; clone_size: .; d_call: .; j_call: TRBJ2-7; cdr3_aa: CASSLGVGNGEQYF; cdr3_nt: TGCGCCAGCAGCTTGGGTGTAGGGAACGGCGAGCAGTACTTC
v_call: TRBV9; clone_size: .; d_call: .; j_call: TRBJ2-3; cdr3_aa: CTSSVSADRTDTQYF; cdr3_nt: TGCACCAGCAGCGTTTCGGCTGATCGCACAGATACGCAGTATTTT
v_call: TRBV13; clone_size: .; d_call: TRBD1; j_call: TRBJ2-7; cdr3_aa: CASSLNPGGVGQYEQYF; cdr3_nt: TGTGCCAGCAGCTTAAATCCAGGGGGCGTTGGTCAATACGAGCAGTACTTC
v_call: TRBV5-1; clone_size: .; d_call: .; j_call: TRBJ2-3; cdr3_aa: CASYPGDTDTQYF; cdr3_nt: TGCGCCAGTTACCCCGGGGACACAGATACGCAGTATTTT
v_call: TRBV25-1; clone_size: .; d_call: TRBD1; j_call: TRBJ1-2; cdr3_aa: CASGEHRDRDYGYTF; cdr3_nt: TGTGCCAGCGGTGAACACCGGGACAGGGACTATGGCTACACCTTC
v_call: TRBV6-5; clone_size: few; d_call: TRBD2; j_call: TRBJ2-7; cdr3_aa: CASLAGGRSGEQYF; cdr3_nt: TGTGCCAGCCTAGCGGGAGGCCGGAGCGGCGAGCAGTACTTC
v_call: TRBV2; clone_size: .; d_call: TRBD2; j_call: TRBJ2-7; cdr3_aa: CASMEGGVYEQYF; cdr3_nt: TGTGCCAGCATGGAGGGAGGGGTATACGAGCAGTACTTC
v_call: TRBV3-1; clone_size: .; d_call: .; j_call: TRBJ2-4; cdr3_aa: CASSQVAGNIQYF; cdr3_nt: TGTGCCAGCAGCCAAGTTGCGGGAAACATTCAGTACTTC
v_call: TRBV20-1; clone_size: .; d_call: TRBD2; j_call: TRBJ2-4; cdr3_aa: CSARARAGLAVAKNIQYF; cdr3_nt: TGCAGTGCTAGAGCCAGGGCGGGACTAGCGGTAGCCAAAAACATTCAGTACTTC
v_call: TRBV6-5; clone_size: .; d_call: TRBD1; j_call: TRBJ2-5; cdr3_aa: CASSWTGGGETQYF; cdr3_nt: TGTGCCAGCAGTTGGACAGGGGGCGGGGAGACCCAGTACTTC
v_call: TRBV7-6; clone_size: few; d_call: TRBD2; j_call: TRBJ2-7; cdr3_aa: CASSPRLGGGYYEQYF; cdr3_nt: TGTGCCAGCAGCCCAAGACTTGGCGGGGGGTACTACGAGCAGTACTTC
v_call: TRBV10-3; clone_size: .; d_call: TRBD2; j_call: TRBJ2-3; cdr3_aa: CAISGQQTSGGASTDTQYF; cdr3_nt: TGTGCCATCAGTGGGCAACAGACTAGCGGGGGGGCCAGCACAGATACGCAGTATTTT
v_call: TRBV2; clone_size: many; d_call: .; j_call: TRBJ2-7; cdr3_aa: CASSEPFTYEQYF; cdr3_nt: TGTGCCAGCAGTGAACCATTCACCTACGAGCAGTACTTC
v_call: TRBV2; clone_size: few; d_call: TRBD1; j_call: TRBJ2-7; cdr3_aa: CASSGDRGSYEQYF; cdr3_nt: TGTGCCAGCAGTGGCGACAGGGGCTCCTACGAGCAGTACTTC
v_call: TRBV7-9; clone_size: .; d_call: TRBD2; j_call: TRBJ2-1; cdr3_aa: CASSFWTAGVYNEQFF; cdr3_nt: TGTGCCAGCAGCTTCTGGACAGCGGGAGTCTACAATGAGCAGTTCTTC
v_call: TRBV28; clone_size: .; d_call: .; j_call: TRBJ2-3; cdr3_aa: CASSPPHARWADTQYF; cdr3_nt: TGTGCCAGCAGCCCACCCCACGCTAGGTGGGCAGATACGCAGTATTTT
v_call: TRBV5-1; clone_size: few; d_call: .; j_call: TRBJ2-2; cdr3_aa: CASSLDYTGELFF; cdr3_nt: TGCGCCAGCAGCTTGGACTACACCGGGGAGCTGTTTTTT
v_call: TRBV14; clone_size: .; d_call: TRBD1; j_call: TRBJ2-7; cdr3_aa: CASSQGQRASYEQYF; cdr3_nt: TGTGCCAGCAGCCAGGGACAGAGGGCCTCCTACGAGCAGTACTTC
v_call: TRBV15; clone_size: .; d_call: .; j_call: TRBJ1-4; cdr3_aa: CATSRDEQGATNEKLFF; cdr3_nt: TGTGCCACCAGCAGAGATGAACAGGGAGCAACTAATGAAAAACTGTTTTTT
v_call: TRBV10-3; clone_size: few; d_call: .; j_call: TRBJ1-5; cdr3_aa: CAIISTGGRTDSNQPQHF; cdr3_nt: TGTGCCATCATATCGACAGGTGGGCGAACAGATAGCAATCAGCCCCAGCATTTT
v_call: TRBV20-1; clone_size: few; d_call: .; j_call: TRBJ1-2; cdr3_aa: CSARDEPGNTF; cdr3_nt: TGCAGTGCTAGAGACGAACCGGGGAACACCTTC
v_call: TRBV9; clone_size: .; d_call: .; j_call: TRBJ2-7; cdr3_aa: CASSPTATPYYEQYF; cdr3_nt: TGTGCCAGCAGCCCTACGGCAACACCTTACTACGAGCAGTACTTC
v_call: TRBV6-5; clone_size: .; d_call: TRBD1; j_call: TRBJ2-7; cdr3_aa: CASSYQLQGSYEQYF; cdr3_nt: TGTGCCAGCAGTTACCAATTACAGGGGTCCTACGAGCAGTACTTC
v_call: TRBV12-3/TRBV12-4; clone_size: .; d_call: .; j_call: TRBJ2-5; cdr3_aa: CASSLGPGLVRQETQYF; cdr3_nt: TGTGCCAGCAGTTTAGGTCCCGGTCTTGTCCGGCAAGAGACCCAGTACTTC
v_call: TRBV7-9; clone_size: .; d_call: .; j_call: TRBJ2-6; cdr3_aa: CASTFALSGANVLTF; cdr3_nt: TGTGCCAGCACCTTCGCGCTCTCTGGGGCCAACGTCCTGACTTTC
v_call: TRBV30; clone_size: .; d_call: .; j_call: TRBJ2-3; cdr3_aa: CAWSGTDTQYF; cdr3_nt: TGTGCCTGGAGCGGGACAGATACGCAGTATTTT
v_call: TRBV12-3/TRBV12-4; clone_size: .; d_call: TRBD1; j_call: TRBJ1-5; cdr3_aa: CASRPTGEGQPQHF; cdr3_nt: TGTGCCAGCAGACCGACAGGGGAGGGTCAGCCCCAGCATTTT